The clone carrying this T cell receptor beta chain showed up just once. At the DNA level, this CDR3 is encoded by other sequences in the same sample as well. Method: immunoSEQ multiplex PCR; TCRdb's copy keeps in-frame clones and lacks some. The table shows about 21,000 clones, with approximately 85% occurring only once. This record belongs to a study of glioma-infiltrating T cells after dendritic cell vaccination. The CDR3 has 13 residues. Germline CDR1 GTSNPN, CDR2 SVGIG (reference sequence). Sample: blood, taken before dendritic cell vaccination. This chain joins TRBV30 and TRBJ1-3; D not certain. The sequence was obtained from a human donor with glioblastoma. The CDR3 sequence is CAGGLNSGNTIYF. CDR3 in DNA: TGTGCTGGTGGTCTAAACTCTGGAAACACCATATATTTT.